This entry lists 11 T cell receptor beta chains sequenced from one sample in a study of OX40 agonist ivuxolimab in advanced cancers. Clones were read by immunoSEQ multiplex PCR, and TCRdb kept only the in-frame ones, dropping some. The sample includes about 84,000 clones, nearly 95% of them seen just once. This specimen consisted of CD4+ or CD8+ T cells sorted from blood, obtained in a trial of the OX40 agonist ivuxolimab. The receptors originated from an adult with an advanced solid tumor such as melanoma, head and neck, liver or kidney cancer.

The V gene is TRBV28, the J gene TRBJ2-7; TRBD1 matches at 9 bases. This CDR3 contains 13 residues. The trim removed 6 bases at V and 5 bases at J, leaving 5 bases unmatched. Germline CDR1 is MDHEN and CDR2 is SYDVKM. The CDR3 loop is CASSPGQGDEQYF. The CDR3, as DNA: TGTGCCAGCAGCCCGGGACAGGGAGACGAGCAGTACTTC.

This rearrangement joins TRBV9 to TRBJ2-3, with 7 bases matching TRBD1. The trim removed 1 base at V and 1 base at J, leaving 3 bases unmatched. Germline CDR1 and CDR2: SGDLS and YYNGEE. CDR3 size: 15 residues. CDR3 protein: CASSVQGDGTDTQYF. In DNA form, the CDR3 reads TGTGCCAGCAGCGTACAGGGGGATGGCACAGATACGCAGTATTTT.

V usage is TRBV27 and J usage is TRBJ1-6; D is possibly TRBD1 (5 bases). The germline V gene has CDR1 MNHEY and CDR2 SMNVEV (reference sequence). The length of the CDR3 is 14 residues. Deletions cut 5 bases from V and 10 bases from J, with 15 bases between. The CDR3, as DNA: TGTGCCAGCAGTATCTCCGGGACGGGGTCACCCCTCCACTTT. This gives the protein CASSISGTGSPLHF.

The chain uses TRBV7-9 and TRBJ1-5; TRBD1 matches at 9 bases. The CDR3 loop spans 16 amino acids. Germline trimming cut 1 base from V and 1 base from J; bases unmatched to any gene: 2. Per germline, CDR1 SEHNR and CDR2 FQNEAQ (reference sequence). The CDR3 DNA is TGTGCCAGCAGCTTAGGCGGGACAGGGAGCAATCAGCCCCAGCATTTT. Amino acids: CASSLGGTGSNQPQHF.

CDR3 nucleotide sequence: TGCGCCAGCAGCCAAACAAGGAACACTGAAGCTTTCTTT. It codes for CASSQTRNTEAFF. The V gene is TRBV4-3, the J gene TRBJ1-1, with no clear D. Trimming shortened V by 2 bases and J by 1 base, and 5 bases separated the two germline ends. Germline CDR1 reads LGHNA; CDR2 reads YSLEER. The CDR3 sequence is 13 residues long.

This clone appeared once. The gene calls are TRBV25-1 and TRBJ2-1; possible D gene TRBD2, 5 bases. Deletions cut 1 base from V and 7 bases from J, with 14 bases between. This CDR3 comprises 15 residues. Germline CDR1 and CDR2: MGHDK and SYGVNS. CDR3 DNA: TGTGCCAGCAGTGAATTCGGGGTCTCCGGGAATGAGCAGTTCTTC. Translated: CASSEFGVSGNEQFF.

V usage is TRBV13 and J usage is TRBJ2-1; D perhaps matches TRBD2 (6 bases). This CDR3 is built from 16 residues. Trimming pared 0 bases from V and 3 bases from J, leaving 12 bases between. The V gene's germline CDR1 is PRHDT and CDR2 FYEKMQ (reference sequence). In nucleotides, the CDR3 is TGTGCCAGCAGCTTAGGTGGGGACTTTCGCTACAATGAGCAGTTCTTC. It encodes CASSLGGDFRYNEQFF. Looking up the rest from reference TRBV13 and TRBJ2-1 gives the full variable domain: AAGVIQSPRHLIKEKRETATLKCYPIPRHDTVYWYQQGPGQDPQFLISFYEKMQSDKGSIPDRFSAQQFSDYHSELNMSSLELGDSALYFCASSLGGDFRYNEQFFGPGTRLTVL.

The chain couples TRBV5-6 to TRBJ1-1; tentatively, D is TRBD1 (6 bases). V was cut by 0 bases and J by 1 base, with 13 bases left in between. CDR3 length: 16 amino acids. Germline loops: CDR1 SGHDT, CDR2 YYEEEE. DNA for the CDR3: TGTGCCAGCAGCTTGGCGGGCAGGGGTGGGAACACTGAAGCTTTCTTT. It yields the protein CASSLAGRGGNTEAFF.

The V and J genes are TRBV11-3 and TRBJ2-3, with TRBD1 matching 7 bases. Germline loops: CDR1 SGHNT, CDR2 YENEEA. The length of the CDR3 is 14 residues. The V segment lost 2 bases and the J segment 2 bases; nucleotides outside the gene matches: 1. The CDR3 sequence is CASSLQGVTDTQYF. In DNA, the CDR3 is TGTGCCAGCAGCTTACAGGGGGTCACAGATACGCAGTATTTT.

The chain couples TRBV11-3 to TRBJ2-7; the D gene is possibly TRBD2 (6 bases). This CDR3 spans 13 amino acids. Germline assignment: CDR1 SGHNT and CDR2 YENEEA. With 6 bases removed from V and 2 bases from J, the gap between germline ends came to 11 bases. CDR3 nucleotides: TGTGCCAGCAGTGAAAGGACTACCTACGAGCAGTACTTC. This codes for CASSERTTYEQYF.

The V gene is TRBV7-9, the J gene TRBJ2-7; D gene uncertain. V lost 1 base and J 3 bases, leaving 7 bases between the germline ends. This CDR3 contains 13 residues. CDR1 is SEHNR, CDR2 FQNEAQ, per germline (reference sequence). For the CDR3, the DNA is TGTGCCAGCAGCTTAGGCAGGTACTACGAGCAGTACTTC. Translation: CASSLGRYYEQYF.